The rows below give T cell receptor beta chains drawn from one sample of a study of OX40 agonist ivuxolimab in advanced cancers. The repertoire was sequenced with immunoSEQ multiplex PCR; TCRdb's copy has only in-frame clones and lacks some. In the table there are around 60,000 clones, 91% of which are singletons. Sequences were derived from CD4+ or CD8+ T cells sorted from blood, sampled in a trial of the OX40 agonist ivuxolimab. The origin of the receptors is an adult with an advanced solid tumor such as melanoma, head and neck, liver or kidney cancer. The CDR3 runs from the conserved cysteine through the conserved F or W. Fields, in order: V gene, J gene, CDR3 protein.

TRBV7-2,TRBJ2-5,CASSTGTVGWETQYF
TRBV7-9,TRBJ2-5,CASSPSGRETQYF
TRBV2,TRBJ1-6,CASRDYNSPLHF
TRBV5-5,TRBJ1-1,CASSWQGNTEAFF
TRBV2,TRBJ1-5,CASSAAPGQGGQPQHF
TRBV5-4,TRBJ2-7,CASSLDPGQAYEQYF
TRBV28,TRBJ1-2,CASSFYRTGGNYGYTF
TRBV11-2,TRBJ2-7,CASSLQGGEQYF
TRBV25-1,TRBJ2-7,CASGGQTYEQYF
TRBV5-5,TRBJ2-7,CASSRTFSYEQYF
TRBV20-1,TRBJ1-2,CSSELADGYTF
TRBV28,TRBJ1-2,CASRQTTNYGYTF
TRBV30,TRBJ2-5,CAWSILAGEIETQYF
TRBV4-1,TRBJ2-1,CASSQDDVTPYNEQFF
TRBV14,TRBJ1-2,CASSQDLTAYGYTF
TRBV5-1,TRBJ2-4,CASSFGLAGGNGIQYF
TRBV9,TRBJ1-1,CASSLSQGPNTEAFF
TRBV10-3,TRBJ2-3,CAISELREGADTQYF
TRBV4-1,TRBJ1-5,CASSQEGTENQPQHF
TRBV7-8,TRBJ2-3,CASSLGLDTQYF
TRBV13,TRBJ2-7,CASSLGQGGVEQYF
TRBV11-1,TRBJ2-1,CASALDREYNEQFF
TRBV6-5,TRBJ1-1,CASSYSWDGAEAFF
TRBV6-5,TRBJ1-1,CASSYSSWGEAFF
TRBV19,TRBJ1-6,CASSMNRGNSPLHF
TRBV5-4,TRBJ2-6,CASNSGGLVSSGANVLTF
TRBV28,TRBJ2-7,CASTTSNDEQYF
TRBV28,TRBJ2-3,CASGASQMGVRLAGLLDTQYF
TRBV15,TRBJ1-4,CATSRDKANGNEKLFF
TRBV7-2,TRBJ1-1,CASSSQGQGEAFF
TRBV19,TRBJ1-4,CASTALGTEKLFF
TRBV6-6,TRBJ1-5,CASRASGVSNQPQHF
TRBV7-2,TRBJ2-7,CASSLVPGTSYEQYF
TRBV28,TRBJ1-1,CASRKNTEAFF
TRBV6-6,TRBJ2-7,CASSRDSLYEQYF
TRBV6-5,TRBJ2-1,CASSYSIWGLSEQFF
TRBV5-1,TRBJ2-1,CASSLDLDNEQFF
TRBV11-2,TRBJ1-2,CASSPRTDSWGGYTF
TRBV18,TRBJ1-2,CASSLQGVKSYGYTF
TRBV7-2,TRBJ1-1,CASSQGTEAFF
TRBV20-1,TRBJ2-5,CSAEAGTQYF
TRBV6-5,TRBJ1-1,CASSRGQVGTEAFF